What follows are 30 T cell receptor beta chains derived from one specimen sequenced in a study of blood T cell repertoires in COVID-19. TCRdb's table, derived via immunoSEQ multiplex PCR, lists solely in-frame clones and lacks some. The data hold about 230,000 clones, with around four fifths observed a single time. Sequencing input: peripheral blood. The source is a woman in her 70s with active or convalescent COVID-19.

This clone was seen just once. The J gene is TRBJ1-1, the V gene TRBV28, with 8 bases lining up with TRBD1. The CDR3 totals 14 residues. V trimming: 5 bases; J trimming: 3 bases; junction bases outside the gene matches: 5. The V gene's germline CDR1 is MDHEN and CDR2 SYDVKM. CDR3 sequence reads: CASSIRQGYTEAFF. The CDR3 coding sequence is TGTGCCAGCAGTATACGACAGGGGTACACTGAAGCTTTCTTT.

The chain carries TRBV2 and TRBJ2-5; no definite D call. The germline V and J ends were trimmed by 7 bases and 1 base, with 7 bases remaining between them. The CDR3 is made up of 12 amino acids. CDR1 SNHLY and CDR2 FYNNEI come from the germline V gene. The CDR3 sequence is CASTLVQETQYF. DNA of the CDR3: TGTGCCAGCACGCTAGTCCAAGAGACCCAGTACTTC.

The chain couples TRBV5-4 to TRBJ2-5; TRBD1 might be the D (6 bases). V was pared by 6 bases and J by 5 bases, with 23 bases between. This CDR3 has 16 residues. Germline V CDR1 and CDR2: SGHNT, YYREEE (reference sequence). CDR3 sequence: CASTYNPTGSGETQYF. Written as DNA, the CDR3 is TGTGCCAGCACCTACAATCCAACAGGGTCGGGGGAGACCCAGTACTTC.

This chain uses TRBV19 with TRBJ2-3, with TRBD2 matching over 7 bases. The CDR3 has 15 amino acids. V was pared by 6 bases and J by 1 base, with 7 bases of the junction left unmatched. The germline V gene has CDR1 LNHDA and CDR2 SQIVND (reference sequence). The CDR3 region is CASSRREVGTDTQYF. The CDR3 DNA reads as TGTGCCAGTAGCCGACGGGAGGTGGGCACAGATACGCAGTATTTT. The full variable domain, its missing parts supplied by reference TRBV19 and TRBJ2-3, is DGGITQSPKYLFRKEGQNVTLSCEQNLNHDAMYWYRQDPGQGLRLIYYSQIVNDFQKGDIAEGYSVSREKKESFPLTVTSAQKNPTAFYLCASSRREVGTDTQYFGPGTRLTVL.

The chain links TRBV10-3 to TRBJ2-5, with TRBD2 as a possible D gene (7 bases). Germline V gene data show CDR1 as ENHRY and CDR2 as SYGVKD. This CDR3 is built from 13 residues. V lost 4 bases and J lost 5, with 11 bases in between. The DNA of the CDR3 is TGTGCCATCAGTGGAGGGGGAGGGGAGACCCAGTACTTC. It encodes CAISGGGGETQYF.

The chain carries TRBV2 and TRBJ2-1; 8 nucleotides match TRBD1. CDR3 size: 15 residues. The trim removed 6 bases at V and 8 bases at J, leaving 12 bases unmatched. Per the germline V gene, CDR1 is SNHLY and CDR2 is FYNNEI. CDR3 region: CASRAGGAKGDEQFF. In DNA form, the CDR3 reads TGTGCCAGCAGGGCAGGGGGCGCAAAGGGGGATGAGCAGTTCTTC.

J is TRBJ2-5 and V is TRBV5-1, with 8 bases that match TRBD2. CDR3 length equals 15 residues. J was trimmed by 3 bases and V by 0 bases; bases with no gene match: 4. Germline V gives CDR1 SGHRS, CDR2 YFSETQ. CDR3 nucleotide sequence: TGCGCCAGCAGCTTGGCCGGGACTAGGGAAGAGACCCAGTACTTC. Amino acids: CASSLAGTREETQYF.

V usage is TRBV6-5 and J usage is TRBJ1-2; possible D gene TRBD1, 5 bases. V was shortened by 0 bases and J by 4 bases, with 15 bases between the two germline ends. Germline V lookup: CDR1 MNHEY, CDR2 SVGAGI. This CDR3 has 16 amino acids. DNA of the CDR3: TGTGCCAGCAGTTACTCGTGGAGGGGAGGAGGCTATGGCTACACCTTC. It yields the protein CASSYSWRGGGYGYTF.

CDR3 nucleotides: TGTGCCAGCAGTTACTCGCGGGGACAGCTAAACACCATATATTTT. Translated: CASSYSRGQLNTIYF. The genes are TRBV6-5 and TRBJ1-3; the match to TRBD1 covers 7 bases. This CDR3 comprises 15 residues. Germline V gene data show CDR1 as MNHEY and CDR2 as SVGAGI. The junction had 5 bases not matched to a gene; V was cut back by 0 bases and J by 6 bases.

The rearrangement uses TRBV7-2 and TRBJ1-1; 7 bases agree with TRBD1. Per germline, CDR1 SGHTA and CDR2 FQGNSA. The CDR3 spans 15 residues. V shed 1 base, J shed 0 bases, and the junction held 2 bases outside the gene matches. This chain's CDR3 is CASSLGGTVNTEAFF. The CDR3 DNA sequence: TGTGCCAGCAGCTTAGGCGGGACAGTGAACACTGAAGCTTTCTTT.

The chain uses TRBV6-5 and TRBJ2-3, with 8 bases lining up with TRBD2. CDR1 and CDR2 (germline): MNHEY, SVGAGI. The CDR3 totals 15 residues. Unmatched junction bases numbered 4, after V lost 2 bases and J lost 3 bases. This CDR3 is CASSYQGLGTDTQYF. CDR3 DNA sequence: TGTGCCAGCAGTTACCAGGGACTAGGGACAGATACGCAGTATTTT.

The J gene is TRBJ2-6, the V gene TRBV6-6; D ambiguous. The CDR3 spans 15 residues. Germline CDR1 is MNHNY and CDR2 is SVGAGI (reference sequence). Trimming removed 8 bases from V and 0 bases from J, with 11 bases in between. The DNA of the CDR3 is TGTGCCAGCGTGAGACTGACCTCTGGGGCCAACGTCCTGACTTTC. Its translation: CASVRLTSGANVLTF.

The chain has TRBV28 and TRBJ2-1, with 7 bases that match TRBD2. This CDR3 contains 16 residues. The germline CDR1 and CDR2 sequences are MDHEN and SYDVKM. The V and J ends lost 8 bases and 4 bases, in that order; junction bases with no gene match: 14. The DNA for the CDR3 is TGTGCCAGCTCCTCAGGCGGTCTAGCGGCGTACAATGAGCAGTTCTTC. It specifies CASSSGGLAAYNEQFF.

The V and J genes are TRBV6-5 and TRBJ1-5; 7 bases agree with TRBD1. The CDR3 loop spans 13 amino acids. Germline CDR1 is MNHEY and CDR2 is SVGAGI. V was pared by 6 bases and J by 5 bases, with 4 bases of the junction left unmatched. The CDR3 reads CASRATGDQPQHF. The CDR3 DNA reads TGTGCCAGCAGGGCAACAGGGGATCAGCCCCAGCATTTT.

This chain connects TRBV12-3 or TRBV12-4 to TRBJ2-7, with D perhaps TRBD2 (6 bases). V gave up 5 bases and J gave up 10 bases, with 15 bases separating them. The CDR3 extends over 12 amino acids. The CDR3 DNA is TGTGCCAGCAGTCGGGGGTATTCCCACCAGTACTTC. Translated, it gives CASSRGYSHQYF.

The gene calls are TRBV5-1 and TRBJ1-2, with 12 bases aligning to TRBD1. The CDR3 contains 14 residues. The trim removed 4 bases at V and 8 bases at J, leaving 6 bases unmatched. The germline gives CDR1 SGHRS, CDR2 YFSETQ. The CDR3 region is CASSPGTGGWGYTF. The CDR3 DNA follows: TGCGCCAGCAGCCCCGGGACAGGGGGCTGGGGCTACACCTTC.

The chain employs TRBV3-1 (or the pseudogene TRBV3-2) and TRBJ2-7; a possible D gene is TRBD2 (7 bases). This CDR3 is 15 amino acids long. Germline V CDR1 and CDR2: LGHDT, YNNKEL (reference sequence). V lost 2 bases and J lost 5, with 16 bases in between. The CDR3 here is CASSQPGRGRNEQYF. CDR3 nucleotide sequence: TGTGCCAGCAGCCAACCAGGGAGGGGGAGGAACGAGCAGTACTTC.

This clone was counted between two and nine times. V and J are TRBV5-1 and TRBJ2-7; 9 positions match TRBD1. Germline CDR1 and CDR2: SGHRS and YFSETQ. The CDR3 is 15 residues long. V lost 6 bases, J lost 3 bases, and 10 bases stayed unmatched. The CDR3 is CASKIEQGAGYEQYF. The CDR3 nucleotides read TGCGCCAGCAAAATCGAACAGGGGGCAGGCTACGAGCAGTACTTC.

This sequence joins TRBV28 and TRBJ1-5; TRBD1 agrees at 7 bases. This CDR3 spans 15 amino acids. Germline CDR1 is MDHEN and CDR2 is SYDVKM. Germline trimming cut 3 bases from V and 6 bases from J; bases unmatched to any gene: 8. CDR3: CASSFSGGFGQPQHF. The CDR3 nucleotides are TGTGCCAGCAGTTTCTCAGGGGGGTTCGGTCAGCCCCAGCATTTT.

This chain uses TRBV5-5 with TRBJ2-1; TRBD2 is a possible D gene (5 bases). V lost 4 bases and J 7 bases, leaving 15 bases between the germline ends. This CDR3 is built from 14 residues. Germline V gene sequence: CDR1 SGHKS, CDR2 YYEKEE (reference sequence). In DNA, the CDR3 is TGTGCCAGCAGCCCCTCGGGGTCGGATAATGAGCAGTTCTTC. Translating it yields CASSPSGSDNEQFF. Full variable domain (outside the CDR3, taken from reference TRBV5-5 and TRBJ2-1): DAGVTQSPTHLIKTRGQQVTLRCSPISGHKSVSWYQQVLGQGPQFIFQYYEKEERGRGNFPDRFSARQFPNYSSELNVNALLLGDSALYLCASSPSGSDNEQFFGPGTRLTVL.

The chain carries TRBV2 and TRBJ2-7; D is possibly TRBD1 (6 bases). The CDR3 loop spans 12 amino acids. In germline, CDR1 is SNHLY, CDR2 FYNNEI. Trimming left V 8 bases short and J 3 bases short, with 11 bases between. Written as DNA, the CDR3 is TGTGCCAGCCAATGGACAGTCTACGAGCAGTACTTC. This gives the protein CASQWTVYEQYF.

The rearrangement links TRBV4-2 to TRBJ1-1; TRBD1 aligns across 12 bases. This CDR3 comprises 15 residues. Losses at the gene ends were 3 bases for V and 7 bases for J; bases not matched to a gene: 6. Germline V gives CDR1 LGHNA, CDR2 YNFKEQ. The CDR3 spells CASSQAGQGAGEAFF. CDR3 sequence (DNA): TGTGCCAGCAGCCAGGCGGGACAGGGGGCCGGTGAAGCTTTCTTT.

The genes are TRBV30 and TRBJ1-3, with D hard to call. Trimming left V 5 bases short and J 4 bases short, with 15 bases between. The CDR3 has 14 residues. CDR1 and CDR2 (germline): GTSNPN, SVGIG (reference sequence). The CDR3 region is CAWGRGLEGNTIYF. CDR3 nucleotides: TGTGCCTGGGGGCGCGGCCTGGAGGGAAACACCATATATTTT.

The genes are TRBV3-1 (or the pseudogene TRBV3-2) and TRBJ1-6; D is unclear. CDR1 and CDR2 (germline): LGHDT, YNNKEL (reference sequence). Trimming stripped 4 bases from V and 6 bases from J, with 13 bases between. The CDR3 runs to 15 residues. The CDR3 is CASSRRGSRNSPLHF. The DNA of the CDR3 is TGTGCCAGCAGCCGACGCGGTAGTCGTAATTCACCCCTCCACTTT.

The rearrangement joins TRBV18 to TRBJ2-2, with 8 nucleotides matching TRBD2. Germline CDR1 KGHSH, CDR2 LQKENI. V dropped 4 bases and J dropped 4; count of bases not matched to a gene: 5. The CDR3 spans 15 residues. Written as DNA, the CDR3 is TGTGCCAGCTCACTAGGGACTAGAGGCACCGGGGAGCTGTTTTTT. It specifies CASSLGTRGTGELFF.

The chain uses TRBV27 and TRBJ1-1; 9 nucleotides align to TRBD1. The V gene end was trimmed by 5 bases and the J gene end by 3 bases; junction bases not matched to a gene: 10. CDR1 and CDR2 (germline): MNHEY, SMNVEV (reference sequence). The CDR3 contains 16 residues. For the CDR3, the DNA is TGTGCCAGCAGTCGCATGAACAGGGGGCAGTACACTGAAGCTTTCTTT. It is translated as CASSRMNRGQYTEAFF.

Only one count was recorded for this clone. V is TRBV5-6 and J is TRBJ1-2, with D maybe TRBD1 (5 bases). Germline values: CDR1 SGHDT, CDR2 YYEEEE. The CDR3 contains 14 residues. The V end lost 1 base, the J end lost 3 bases, and 10 bases lay between the germline ends. CDR3 coding DNA: TGTGCCAGCAGCTTGACTGGGACTTACTATGGCTACACCTTC. Residues: CASSLTGTYYGYTF. Based on the CDR3 plus reference TRBV5-6 and TRBJ1-2, the full variable domain is DAGVTQSPTHLIKTRGQQVTLRCSPKSGHDTVSWYQQALGQGPQFIFQYYEEEERQRGNFPDRFSGHQFPNYSSELNVNALLLGDSALYLCASSLTGTYYGYTFGSGTRLTVV.

This clone has only one observation. V usage is TRBV9 and J usage is TRBJ1-5; a possible D gene is TRBD1 (6 bases). The ends were cut back, 0 bases at V and 7 bases at J, with 11 bases in the middle. Per germline, CDR1 SGDLS and CDR2 YYNGEE. The CDR3 runs to 14 residues. This chain's CDR3 is CASSVDVGGQPQHF. CDR3 nucleotide sequence: TGTGCCAGCAGCGTAGATGTAGGGGGACAGCCCCAGCATTTT.

The sample holds one count of this clone. The same CDR3 can be traced to other DNA sequences in this sample. The chain uses TRBV5-1 and TRBJ2-5; possibly TRBD2 for D (7 bases). Germline assignment: CDR1 SGHRS and CDR2 YFSETQ. The V end was cut by 3 bases, the J end by 2 bases, with 14 bases between. There are 15 residues in the CDR3. The CDR3 DNA sequence: TGCGCCAGCAGCTCGTTGGGGGGGCCTCAAGAGACCCAGTACTTC. This sequence encodes CASSSLGGPQETQYF.

Concerning this clone itself: The junction does not match germline at one end; this may be a read error. This chain connects TRBV18 to TRBJ2-2; D possibly corresponds to TRBD2 (6 bases). This CDR3 is 13 amino acids long. The germline V gene encodes CDR1 KGHSH and CDR2 LQKENI. In DNA, the CDR3 is TGTGCCAGCTCACCTGGCGGGACCGTGGAGCTGTTTTTT. As protein: CASSPGGTVELFF.